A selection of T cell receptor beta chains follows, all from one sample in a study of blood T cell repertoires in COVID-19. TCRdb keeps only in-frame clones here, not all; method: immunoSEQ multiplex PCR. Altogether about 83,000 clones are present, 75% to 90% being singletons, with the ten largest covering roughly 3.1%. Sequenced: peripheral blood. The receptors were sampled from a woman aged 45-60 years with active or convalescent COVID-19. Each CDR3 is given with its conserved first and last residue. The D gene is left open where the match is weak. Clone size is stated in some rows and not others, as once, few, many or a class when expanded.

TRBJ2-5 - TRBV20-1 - TGCAGTGCTGTACTCCGAGAGACCCAGTACTTC CSAVLRETQYF
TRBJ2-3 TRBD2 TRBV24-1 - TGTGCCACCAGGGGTCCGACTAGCGGGGGGGCCGGGTCGACAGATACGCAGTATTTT CATRGPTSGGAGSTDTQYF
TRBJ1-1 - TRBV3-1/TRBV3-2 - TGTGCCAGCAGCCGGAGGGACGCGAACACTGAAGCTTTCTTT CASSRRDANTEAFF
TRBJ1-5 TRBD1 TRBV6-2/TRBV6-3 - TGTGCCAGCAGTTACTCTATGCGTGAGGGGGCCTTGGGCAATCAGCCCCAGCATTTT CASSYSMREGALGNQPQHF
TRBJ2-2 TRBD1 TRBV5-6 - TGTGCCAGCAGCCCCACAGGGGGAAGAGGGGAGCTGTTTTTT CASSPTGGRGELFF
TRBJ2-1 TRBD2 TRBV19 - TGTGCCAGTAGTGCCGGACTAGCGGGGGTCTCCTACAATGAGCAGTTCTTC CASSAGLAGVSYNEQFF
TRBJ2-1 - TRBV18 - TGTGCCAGCTCACCCCCGGGACATGGACACAATGAGCAGTTCTTC CASSPPGHGHNEQFF
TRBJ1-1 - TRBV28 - TGTGCCAGCAACAGAGGGGGTAACACTGAAGCTTTCTTT CASNRGGNTEAFF
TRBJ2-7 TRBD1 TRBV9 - TGTGCCAGCAGCGTAGGAGGACAGGGGGCCAACTACGAGCAGTACTTC CASSVGGQGANYEQYF
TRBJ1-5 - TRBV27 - TGTGCCAGCAGTTTGAAGTACACCCAGGGATCAAGCTTCAATCAGCCCCAGCATTTT CASSLKYTQGSSFNQPQHF
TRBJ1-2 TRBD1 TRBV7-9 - TGTGCCAGCAGCTTAGACAGGGGGAAAGATGGCTACACCTTC CASSLDRGKDGYTF
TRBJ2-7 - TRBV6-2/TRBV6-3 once TGTGCCAGCAGTTACTCTACTTTTGGGGGCCAAACCCTCTTTGACGAGCAGTACTTC CASSYSTFGGQTLFDEQYF
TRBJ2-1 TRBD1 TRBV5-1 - TGCGCCAGCAGACCGGGACAGGGCTCCTACAATGAGCAGTTCTTC CASRPGQGSYNEQFF
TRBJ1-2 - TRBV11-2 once TGTGCCAGCAGCCGCGGAAGGGGAGCCAGGGGAAATGGCTACACCTTC CASSRGRGARGNGYTF
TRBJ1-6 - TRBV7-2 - TGTGCCAGCAGCTTAGCTTTCCTAAATTCACCCCTCCACTTT CASSLAFLNSPLHF
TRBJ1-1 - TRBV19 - TGTGCCAGTAGTCCTCGGACAGTTCTCTCTGAAGCTTTCTTT CASSPRTVLSEAFF
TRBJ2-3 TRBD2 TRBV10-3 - TGTGCCATCAGTCCTCTAGCGGGGGTCACAGATACGCAGTATTTT CAISPLAGVTDTQYF
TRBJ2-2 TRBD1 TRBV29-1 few TGCAGCGTTGGACAGGGGGCCTTTGGGGCCGGGGAGCTGTTTTTT CSVGQGAFGAGELFF
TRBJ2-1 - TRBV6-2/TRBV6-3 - TGTGCCAGCAGTCCCCAAAGGCGCGGTGAGCAGTTCTTC CASSPQRRGEQFF
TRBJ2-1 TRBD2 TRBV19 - TGTGCCAGTAGTATAGCCCCGGGACTAGCTCATGAGCAGTTCTTC CASSIAPGLAHEQFF
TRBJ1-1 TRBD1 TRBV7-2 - TGTGCCAGCAGGAAACGAGGGGGCCATGGGACTGAAGCTTTCTTT CASRKRGGHGTEAFF
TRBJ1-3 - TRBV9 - TGTGCCAGCAGCGGAACAGGGCTCGGGAACACCATATATTTT CASSGTGLGNTIYF
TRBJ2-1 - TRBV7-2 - TGTGCCAGCAGCTTAGGGGGGCCCGGTGAGCAGTTCTTC CASSLGGPGEQFF
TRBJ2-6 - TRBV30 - TGTGCCTGGAGTAGCGGTTTCTCTGGGGCCAACGTCCTGACTTTC CAWSSGFSGANVLTF
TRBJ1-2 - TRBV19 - TGTGCCAGTAGCCCGAAAAATAGACAGGCCCAAGTGGGCTACACCTTC CASSPKNRQAQVGYTF
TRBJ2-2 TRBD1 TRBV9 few TGTGCCAGTGAGACAGGGGGAAACACCGGGGAGCTGTTTTTT CASETGGNTGELFF
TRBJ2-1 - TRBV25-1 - TGTGCCAGCAGTGACTTGAGCTCCTACAATGAGCAGTTCTTC CASSDLSSYNEQFF
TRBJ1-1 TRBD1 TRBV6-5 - TGTGCCAGCAGGACAGGGGATACTGAAGCTTTCTTT CASRTGDTEAFF
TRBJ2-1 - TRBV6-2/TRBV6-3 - TGTGCCAGCAGTTTCTTCCCCTCGGCGGTTAGCAATGAGCAGTTCTTC CASSFFPSAVSNEQFF
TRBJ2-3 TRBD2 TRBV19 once TGTGCCAGTAGTGCCGCAACTAGCGGGGGCACAGATACGCAGTATTTT CASSAATSGGTDTQYF
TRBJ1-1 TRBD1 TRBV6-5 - TGTGCCAGCAGCCTAGGAGACAGGGGGGGCACTGAAGCTTTCTTT CASSLGDRGGTEAFF
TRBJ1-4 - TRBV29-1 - TGCAGCGTCTCTAGTAAAGGGGTGGGAGAAAAACTGTTTTTT CSVSSKGVGEKLFF
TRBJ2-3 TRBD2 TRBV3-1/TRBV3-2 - TGTGCCAGCAGCCAAGTAACGACTAGCGGGGCGTATACGCAGTATTTT CASSQVTTSGAYTQYF